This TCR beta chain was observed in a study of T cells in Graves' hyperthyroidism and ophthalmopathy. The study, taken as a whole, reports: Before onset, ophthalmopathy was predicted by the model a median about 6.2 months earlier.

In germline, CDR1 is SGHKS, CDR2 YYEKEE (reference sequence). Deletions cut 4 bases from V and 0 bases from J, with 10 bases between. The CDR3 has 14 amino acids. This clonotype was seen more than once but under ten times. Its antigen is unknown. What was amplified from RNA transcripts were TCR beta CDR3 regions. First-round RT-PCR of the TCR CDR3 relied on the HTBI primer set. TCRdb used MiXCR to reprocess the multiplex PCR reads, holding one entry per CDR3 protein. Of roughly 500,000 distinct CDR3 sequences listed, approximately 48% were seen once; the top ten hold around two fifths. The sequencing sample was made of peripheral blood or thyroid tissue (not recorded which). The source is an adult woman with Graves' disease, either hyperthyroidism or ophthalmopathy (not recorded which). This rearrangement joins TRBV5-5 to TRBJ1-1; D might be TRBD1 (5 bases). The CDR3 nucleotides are TGTGCCAGCAGCACGGGACCGATGAACACTGAAGCTTTCTTT. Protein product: CASSTGPMNTEAFF.